This T cell receptor (beta chain) appears in the sequencing data of a study of beta chain features in type 1 diabetes. Findings and limits, study-wide: Naive, central memory and regulatory TCRB repertoires appeared more similar among patients than healthy donors. It was not settled here whether HLA type affects TCRB rearrangement. Using cDNA template may skew counts toward highly expressing activated cells. In type 1 diabetes patients, VDJ junctions had fewer insertions; deletions at these junctions were more frequent.

As every portion of the isolated RNA was reverse transcribed, the sequencing read expressed TCRB transcripts. Profiled with immunoSEQ multiplex PCR; TCRdb holds only in-frame clones, not every one. The table has about 360,000 clones, roughly an eighth seen once. The length of the CDR3 is 13 residues. Per germline, CDR1 GTSNPN and CDR2 SVGIG (reference sequence). Trimming removed 1 base at V and 4 bases at J, with 10 bases between. The table lists this clone with a few counts. Its target is unknown. The chain employs TRBV30 and TRBJ1-2, with no clear D. The sample consisted of naive CD4+ T cells from blood. This TCR derives from a man aged 18 to 30 in good health. CDR3 in DNA: TGTGCCTGGAGTGAAGCACCACTCTATGGCTACACCTTC. This encodes CAWSEAPLYGYTF.